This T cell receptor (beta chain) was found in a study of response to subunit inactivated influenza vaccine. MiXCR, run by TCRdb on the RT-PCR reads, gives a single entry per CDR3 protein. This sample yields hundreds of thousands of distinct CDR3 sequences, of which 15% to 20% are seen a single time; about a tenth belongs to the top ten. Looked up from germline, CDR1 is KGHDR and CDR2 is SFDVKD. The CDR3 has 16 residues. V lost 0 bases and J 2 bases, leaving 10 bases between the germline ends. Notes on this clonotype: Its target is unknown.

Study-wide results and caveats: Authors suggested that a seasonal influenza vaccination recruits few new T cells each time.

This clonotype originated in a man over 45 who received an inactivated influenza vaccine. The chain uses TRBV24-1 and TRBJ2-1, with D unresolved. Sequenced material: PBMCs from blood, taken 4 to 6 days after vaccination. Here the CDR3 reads CATSDLASPTYNEQFF. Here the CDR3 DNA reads TGTGCCACCAGTGATTTGGCTTCCCCCACCTACAATGAGCAGTTCTTC.